This TCR beta chain was recorded in a study of shared clonotypes between healthy human individuals. General study points: The authors sampled blood alone, and tissue repertoires likely differ. As a rule, naive subsets had a larger estimated richness than memory subsets. Shared across a few donors were 5% to 6% of the naive CD4 clonotypes.

This clone was observed a single time. Its antigen is as yet unknown. Assay used: immunoSEQ multiplex PCR; TCRdb lists only in-frame clones, some missing. The sample carries around 1.5 million clones, 95% to 99% recorded once. This CDR3 is built from 14 residues. The chain joins TRBV21-1 to TRBJ2-1; the DNA was not used to check the table's D call, TRBD2. TRBV21-1 is designated a pseudogene. The sequencing input was naive CD4+ T cells sorted from blood. Subset defined: CD45RA+ positively selected. The TCR sequence derives from a man aged 25 to 40 in good health. CDR3 in DNA: TGTGCCAGCAGCAACGTGTGCGAGGGCAATGAGCAGTTCTTC. It is translated as CASSNVCEGNEQFF.